This T cell receptor beta chain was identified during a study of cytomegalovirus exposure and HLA in healthy donors (dated by TCRdb to about 2017). Concerning the study at large: An earlier analysis of several hundred of the donors reported about 290 Gb of sequence data and some 100 million unique TCR beta sequences from approximately 180 million T cells. Genome-wide SNP genotypes for about 65% of the 666 donors were used in a later genetic analysis, which treated that subset as a discovery cohort. The study profiled the T cell repertoires of 550 to 700 subjects by immunosequencing and related them to cytomegalovirus serostatus. All discovery cohort repertoires had been generated using a single sequencing platform. The study combined high-throughput TCR immunosequencing, statistical association of individual TCRs with disease status, and machine learning to predict cytomegalovirus infection status. About 5 DR-DQ haplotypes were handled as single units for association and clustering, since linkage in the cohort was strong. Both class I and class II loci were covered by HLA typing, at four-digit resolution. Rather than drawing on any new phenotypic data, the later analysis identified candidate immune exposures from TCR beta sequences and the way those sequences occurred across donors. A later analysis re-analyzed previously published TCR beta repertoires from 660 or so donors and added high-resolution HLA genotyping to study TCR occurrence patterns. The number of typed donors differed by locus: about 620-640 for A, B, C, DRB1 and DQB1; 522 for DQA1; approximately 600 for DPA1; and roughly 450 for DPB1. An earlier analysis of about 600 of the donors used high-throughput TCR beta sequencing to judge whether each TCR beta V gene segment behaved as functional or pseudogenic. Of the 350 to 400 genotyped donors, approximately 82% fell in the genetic ancestry cluster associated with self-reported Caucasian donors. Donor age, sex, ethnicity and CMV serostatus were compiled alongside the repertoire data. In addition to the first cohort of approximately 650 subjects, a separate validation cohort of about 120 different subjects was used. The study was designed to test whether signatures of past pathogen exposure could be identified by cataloging public T cell receptors. On average, about 200,000 unique TCR beta nucleotide sequences were sequenced per donor among 398 genotyped donors of the cohort, with roughly 19% of those sequences being non-productive. An early release that covered several hundred HLA-typed donors contained about 300 gigabases of sequencing data and tens of millions of unique TCR sequences.

From the cysteine through the phenylalanine, the CDR3 covers 11 amino acids. CDR3 DNA is the only sequence kept; it has 33 bases, read in frame from the first base. The germline ends are 6 bases apart after V is trimmed by 6 bases and J by 4 bases. Sequences SGHRS (CDR1) and YFSETQ (CDR2) are obtained from the germline V gene. Library creation used the immunoSEQ multiplex PCR assay. A mixture of 60 forward primers for TCR Vbeta segments and 13 reverse primers for TCR Jbeta segments was used in the multiplex PCR. A multiplex PCR assay on genomic DNA amplified the CDR3 region of rearranged TCR beta genes. The Illumina HiSeq System was used to sequence the amplified TCR beta libraries as 87-base-pair reads. From the authors' description of their analysis: Across the roughly 600 repertoires, a later analysis counted some 80 million unique TCR beta chains, 8.5 million to 12 million of which were shared by at least two donors. Raw reads were error-corrected and collapsed into unique sequences with a nearest-neighbor algorithm that merged closely related sequences to remove PCR and sequencing errors. CDR3 sequences were aligned to IMGT reference sequences to assign V, D and J gene segments. For a sequence to be retained, at least a six-nucleotide match to both a V gene segment and a J gene segment was required. A rearrangement was called productive if the CDR3 had no stop codons and remained in frame with V and J, and every other rearrangement was called non-productive. Following IMGT convention, CDR3 was defined as the stretch from the second conserved V-encoded cysteine up to the conserved J-encoded phenylalanine. In an earlier analysis of 550 to 650 of the donors, sequences lacking an unambiguous match to a single V gene segment were excluded. An earlier analysis of a few hundred of the donors called V segments functional above 56.7% productive rearrangements and segregating when the between-donor standard deviation exceeded 5%. A statistical classification framework was built for diagnosing cytomegalovirus status from the catalog of TCR beta chain sequences. In a later analysis, TCR nucleotide sequences were compared against IMGT/GENE-DB human TR gene sequences so that V and J genes could be assigned. A later analysis assigned CDR3 sequences and most-parsimonious VDJ recombination scenarios with the TCRdist pipeline. In a later analysis, every TCR beta chain was defined by the combination of its CDR3 amino acid sequence and its V-gene family, and reads without a unique V-gene family were dropped. A later analysis removed several hundred highly shared, low-generation-probability nucleotide sequences to deal with suspected cross-contamination and a sequencing artifact. In a later analysis, a clonal expansion index was calculated for each public chain from normalized within-repertoire ranks of inferred template counts. Generation probabilities in a later analysis came from a VDJ recombination model fitted to out-of-frame rearrangements, and those results were checked against IGoR. Hypergeometric tests were used in a later analysis to score TCR-TCR, TCR-HLA and TCR-CMV co-occurrence, with a repertoire-size bias correction applied to the TCR pairs. In a later analysis, false discovery rates were estimated by permuting HLA or CMV assignments 20 times. In a later analysis, co-occurring TCRs were grouped with DBSCAN, and TCRdist sequence similarity was added when clustering was performed within HLA-allele-positive subsets. For co-occurrence clustering, repertoires with fewer than 30,000 or more than 120,000 public chains were excluded, along with a handful of repertoires with anomalous nucleotide sharing. Here the immuneACCESS table is served through TCRdb, limited to in-frame sequences with V and J called. Missing clones are a known gap in these copies; in checked studies unresolved V genes cover under half, and the rest lacks a known reason. V and J calls and clone size come straight from that table; D and trimming were deduced from the DNA. The sample has roughly 120,000 clones on record, around 77% of them singletons. Clones ranked in the top ten supply around 13% of the sample.

The cohort was made up of roughly 670 healthy bone marrow donors. Cohort members were all nominally healthy when sampled, although unrecorded immune exposures were likely present. The donor tested CMV seropositive and was one of the 289 seropositive cohort members. A peripheral blood sample was collected from each donor, and TCR beta sequencing was performed on peripheral blood mononuclear cells. The Qiagen DNeasy Blood Extraction Kit was used to extract genomic DNA from the blood cell samples. Overall results and qualifications from the work: A few of the identified cytomegalovirus-associated TCR beta chains were confirmed in vitro to be specific for cytomegalovirus antigens. Broadly in line with IMGT annotations, most TCR beta V segments showed up in productive rearrangements about 90% or about 30% of the time in an earlier analysis of a few hundred of the donors. In a later analysis, HLA-associated TCR beta chains were found to be more clonally expanded and to have lower generation probabilities than equally common non-associated chains. The 87-base-pair reads could not distinguish some IMGT-functional V segments, including TRBV6-2 and TRBV6-3, so those segments were excluded. Compared with the roughly 600-donor mean, donors in an Asian-associated ancestry cluster had fewer N-insertions in productive TCRs, according to a later genetic analysis. According to a later analysis, most CMV-associated TCR beta chains appeared to be HLA-restricted, and the HLA associations seemed to be driven largely by CMV exposure. An association between a missense DCLRE1C variant and V-gene and J-gene trimming of TCR beta chains was found in a later genetic analysis and replicated in an independent cohort. Assigning TCR associations to individual alleles was difficult when HLA alleles, especially DR and DQ, strongly co-occurred. At a false discovery rate of 0.05, a later analysis linked about 16,000 TCR beta sequences to specific HLA alleles. A later analysis found that TCR association rates varied across HLA loci, with DRB1 alleles showing the most associated TCRs and HLA-C alleles the fewest. A cluster of highly shared sequence variants was judged likely to be a technical artifact of the sequencing pipeline. This cohort had only TCR beta chains sequenced, and the lack of alpha or paired-chain data limited which features could be detected. A further reported finding was that TCR beta sequences accurately predicted the HLA-A and HLA-B alleles for most subjects in the first cohort. Correlated functional status among segregating V segments might be attributable to linkage disequilibrium, but an unknown experimental factor could not be ruled out. Because counts were too low, seventeen rarely observed V segments, including chromosome 9 orphons, were left out of the earlier analysis of a few hundred of the donors. According to a later analysis, parvovirus B19, influenza, CMV and Epstein-Barr virus appeared linked to several top co-occurrence clusters. A total of some 180 TCR beta chains were listed by the study as associated with cytomegalovirus. According to the authors, the approach could potentially be generalized to other disease states and immunological phenotypes. HLA typing was unavailable for some donors at each locus, so association tests used only the typed subset. Most TCR sequences were observed very rarely across donors, whereas some public TCRs were present in many individuals. Cytomegalovirus status was reported to be diagnosed by the classifier with high specificity and sensitivity in both the original and validation cohorts. CMV serostatus was the only immune exposure information available for the cohort. Roughly uniform sequencing depth across donors was assumed in presence/absence analyses, although this assumption may not hold.

With regard to this clone: Its binding antigen is unknown. There are no base qualities to consult, and no much larger clone falls within one base.

The sequencing sample was made of PBMCs. The sequence is built from TRBV5-1 and TRBJ2-3, with the D gene call left open. The sequence derives from a woman between 40 and 55 years old in good health and CMV-seropositive. The CDR3 sequence is CASMGPDTQYF. The nucleotide sequence is given as TGCGCCAGCATGGGCCCAGATACGCAGTATTTT.